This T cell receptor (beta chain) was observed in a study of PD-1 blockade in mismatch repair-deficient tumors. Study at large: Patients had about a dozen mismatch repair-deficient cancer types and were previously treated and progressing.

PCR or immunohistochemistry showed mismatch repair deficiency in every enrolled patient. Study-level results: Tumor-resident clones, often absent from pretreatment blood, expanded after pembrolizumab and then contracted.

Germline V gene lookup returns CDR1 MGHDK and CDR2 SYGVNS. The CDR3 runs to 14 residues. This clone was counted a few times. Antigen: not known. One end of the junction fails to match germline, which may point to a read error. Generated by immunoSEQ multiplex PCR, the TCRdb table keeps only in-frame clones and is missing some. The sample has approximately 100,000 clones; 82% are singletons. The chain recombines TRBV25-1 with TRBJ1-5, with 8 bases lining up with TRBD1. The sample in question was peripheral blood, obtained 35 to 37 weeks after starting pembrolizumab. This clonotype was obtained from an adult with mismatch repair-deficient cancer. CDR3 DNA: TGTGCCAGCAGTGGGGGACAGGCCAATGAGCCCCAGCATTTT. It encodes CASSGGQANEPQHF.